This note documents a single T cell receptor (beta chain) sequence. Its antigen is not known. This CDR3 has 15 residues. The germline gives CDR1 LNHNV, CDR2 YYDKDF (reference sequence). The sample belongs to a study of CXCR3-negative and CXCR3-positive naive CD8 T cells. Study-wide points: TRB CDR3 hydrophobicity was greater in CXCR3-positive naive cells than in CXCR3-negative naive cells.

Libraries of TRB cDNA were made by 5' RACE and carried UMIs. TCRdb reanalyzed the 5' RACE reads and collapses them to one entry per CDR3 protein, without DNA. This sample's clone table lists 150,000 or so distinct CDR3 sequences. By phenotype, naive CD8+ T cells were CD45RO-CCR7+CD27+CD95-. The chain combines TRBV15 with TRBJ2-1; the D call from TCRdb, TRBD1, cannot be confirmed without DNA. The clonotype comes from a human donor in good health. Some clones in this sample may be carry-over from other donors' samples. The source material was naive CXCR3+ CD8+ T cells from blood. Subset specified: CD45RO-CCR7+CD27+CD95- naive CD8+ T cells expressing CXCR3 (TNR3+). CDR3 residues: CATSRFREKGDEQFF.